Included here is one T cell receptor beta chain sequence, with context. Sequencing used immunoSEQ multiplex PCR; TCRdb keeps in-frame clones, though not all of them. The sample contains 550,000 to 800,000 clones, roughly 91% of which appear only once. The sample is drawn from a study of shared clonotypes between healthy human individuals. Study overall: Per donor, CD8 memory used one plate, CD8 naive used two, CD4 memory used three and CD4 naive used three.

V lost 6 bases, J lost 3 bases, and 4 bases stayed unmatched. In germline, CDR1 is MDHEN, CDR2 SYDVKM. The CDR3 contains 13 residues. This TCR was recovered from a man aged 18 to 30 in good health. Some clones in this sample may be carry-over from other donors' samples. The sample comprised memory CD8+ T cells from PBMCs. As for subset: CD45RO+ cells pooled with CCR7-negative TemRA cells. This rearrangement joins TRBV28 to TRBJ2-7; TRBD1 aligns across 8 bases. The CDR3 protein is CASRLDRGYEQYF. CDR3 DNA: TGTGCCAGCAGACTCGACAGGGGCTACGAGCAGTACTTC.